Listed here is a single T cell receptor beta chain. Its antigen is currently unknown. Produced via immunoSEQ multiplex PCR; TCRdb's table is partial and in-frame only. The sample includes about 140,000 clones, nearly 90% seen only once; the top ten take 5% to 6.5%. With 5 bases removed from V and 7 bases from J, the gap between germline ends came to 9 bases. This CDR3 region has 12 residues. Per germline, CDR1 SGHKS and CDR2 YYEKEE (reference sequence). These data are taken from a study of T cell responses to AZD1222 COVID-19 vaccine. General study results and limits: Per reports, nearly half of all spike-specific TCRs target regions that are unmutated in variants. Females outnumbered males among donors, who were mostly white British; clonal diversity was possibly underestimated. Repertoires were sampled only after the peak T cell response. Two doses of AZD1222 preceded a rise in Spike-specific TCR breadth and depth.

The clonotype was recovered from an adult who received the MenACWY meningococcal vaccine as a control. This chain joins TRBV5-5 and TRBJ1-4; D gene unclear. This specimen consisted of peripheral blood, obtained 28 days after the second dose of the MenACWY control vaccine. The CDR3 nucleotides read TGTGCCAGCAGGAAAATGGGTGAAAAACTGTTTTTT. Translating gives CASRKMGEKLFF.